This TCR beta chain was found in a study of persistence of HIV-infected CD4 T cells. Overall study findings and caveats: CMV- and Gag-responding cells had lower TCRbeta richness than CD3/CD28-responding cells. Proviral oligoclonality tracked with TCR oligoclonality within the same sorted cells.

Lysates of CMV-infected fibroblasts at approximately 9.4 ug/mL stimulated these cells. CD4+ T cells upregulating both CD40 ligand and CD69 were sorted as responding cells. CD8-depleted PBMCs were stimulated about 20 hours with anti-CD28/CD49d costimulation, CD40-blocking antibody and enfuvirtide. On this clone itself: Its antigen is not known.

The immunoSEQ assay was version 4, run in survey mode. Sequenced by immunoSEQ multiplex PCR; TCRdb stores in-frame clones only, minus some. Among approximately 13,000 clones listed, over 60% were seen once. Trimming left V 4 bases short and J 6 bases short, with 13 bases between. CDR1 and CDR2 from the germline V gene are SGHRS and YFSETQ. The length of the CDR3 is 14 residues. The material sequenced was CD4+ T cells sorted from PBMCs after approximately 18-hour stimulation, taken from a patient who received antiretroviral therapy. The receptor was derived from an adult man with HIV who was CMV-seropositive. The chain recombines TRBV5-1 with TRBJ2-2; D might be TRBD2 (7 bases). CDR3 in amino acids: CASSRGGAAGELFF. Written as DNA, the CDR3 is TGCGCCAGCAGCCGAGGGGGGGCGGCCGGGGAGCTGTTTTTT. The variable domain in full, with the rest retrieved from reference TRBV5-1 and TRBJ2-2, is KAGVTQTPRYLIKTRGQQVTLSCSPISGHRSVSWYQQTPGQGLQFLFEYFSETQRNKGNFPGRFSGRQFSNSRSEMNVSTLELGDSALYLCASSRGGAAGELFFGEGSRLTVL.